Sequencing of this T cell receptor beta chain was carried out in a study of radiotherapy plus CTLA-4 blockade in lung cancer. The table came from immunoSEQ multiplex PCR; TCRdb's copy has only in-frame clones and leaves some out. This sample has 70,000 to 90,000 clones; approximately 80% occur once, and the top ten carry around 7%. Germline V lookup: CDR1 SEHNR, CDR2 FQNEAQ (reference sequence). The CDR3 spans 16 residues. After removal of 5 bases from V and 6 bases from J, the junction contained 11 bases not matched to a gene. The TCR was taken from a human donor with non-small cell lung cancer who had a complete response to radiotherapy plus ipilimumab. The V and J genes are TRBV7-9 and TRBJ2-5, with 11 positions matching TRBD2. Sequencing used peripheral blood, obtained from a patient treated with radiotherapy plus ipilimumab. The DNA for the CDR3 is TGTGCCAGCAGCCCCCCGGGACTAGCGGCCTTGAAGACCCAGTACTTC. Its protein is CASSPPGLAALKTQYF.